What follows are 11 T cell receptor beta chains derived from one specimen sequenced in a study of human versus mouse CDR3 diversity and MHC coevolution. TCRdb keeps only in-frame clones here, not all; method: immunoSEQ multiplex PCR. The sample holds roughly 86,000 clones; 80% to 95% are singletons and the top ten take more than 1.1%. Input material: naive CD4+ T cells from blood. Subset meaning: CD45RO-negative CD62L-positive naive CD4 T cells. These receptors all stem from a person between 25 and 69 years old in good health.

The gene calls are TRBV11-3 and TRBJ2-7; the D gene is possibly TRBD1 (5 bases). Germline CDR1 and CDR2: SGHNT and YENEEA. The CDR3 has 13 amino acids. Trimming pared 1 base from V and 2 bases from J, leaving 6 bases between. CDR3 sequence (DNA): TGTGCCAGCAGCTTAGTAGGGGCCTACGAGCAGTACTTC. Encoded protein: CASSLVGAYEQYF.

The chain couples TRBV10-3 to TRBJ2-7, with 8 bases fitting TRBD2. The V and J ends lost 1 base and 6 bases, in that order; junction bases with no gene match: 8. This CDR3 region has 15 residues. Germline loops: CDR1 ENHRY, CDR2 SYGVKD. The CDR3 loop reads CAISELTGGPVEQYF. CDR3 bases: TGTGCCATCAGTGAGTTAACGGGAGGGCCGGTCGAGCAGTACTTC.

This chain joins TRBV2 and TRBJ2-5; 12 bases line up with TRBD1. J was trimmed by 5 bases and V by 2 bases; bases with no gene match: 6. From germline, CDR1 is SNHLY and CDR2 FYNNEI. The CDR3 covers 16 residues. In DNA form, the CDR3 reads TGTGCCAGCAGTGAAAGGGGACAGGGGGCAGGCGAGACCCAGTACTTC. Translating it yields CASSERGQGAGETQYF.

This rearrangement joins TRBV7-9 to TRBJ2-5; weak D call: TRBD1 (6 bases). This CDR3 has 13 amino acids. V lost 4 bases and J lost 5, with 11 bases in between. Germline V CDR1 and CDR2: SEHNR, FQNEAQ (reference sequence). CDR3 amino acids: CASSYPGVETQYF. The CDR3 bases are TGTGCCAGCAGCTACCCAGGGGTGGAGACCCAGTACTTC.

The chain carries TRBV5-1 and TRBJ1-5; TRBD1 is a possible D gene (6 bases). Germline CDR1 and CDR2: SGHRS and YFSETQ. V dropped 0 bases and J dropped 4 bases, with 11 bases sitting between them. The CDR3 sequence is 15 residues long. The CDR3, as DNA: TGCGCCAGCAGCTTGGCCGGACAGCAAAATCAGCCCCAGCATTTT. It translates to CASSLAGQQNQPQHF.

The V and J genes are TRBV27 and TRBJ1-2; tentative D call: TRBD1 (6 bases). V was trimmed by 2 bases and J by 1 base, leaving 20 bases between them. The CDR3 sequence is 18 residues long. Germline-derived CDR1 and CDR2 are MNHEY and SMNVEV (reference sequence). The CDR3 DNA follows: TGTGCCAGCAGTTTAAGTGGACCACAGGGCTCGAATAACTATGGCTACACCTTC. This gives the protein CASSLSGPQGSNNYGYTF.

The genes are TRBV18 and TRBJ1-1; D gene unclear. This CDR3 is 12 amino acids long. Germline V lookup: CDR1 KGHSH, CDR2 LQKENI. V was cut by 6 bases and J by 6 bases, with 11 bases left in between. CDR3 DNA: TGTGCCAGCTCCAAACAGAATGCTGAAGCTTTCTTT. It encodes CASSKQNAEAFF.

This chain links TRBV11-1 with TRBJ2-7, with 7 bases that match TRBD1. The CDR3 spans 14 residues. Germline V lookup: CDR1 SGHAT, CDR2 FQDESV (reference sequence). Trimming took 2 bases from V and 2 from J; bases not matched to a gene: 3. This CDR3 is CASSLSQGTYEQYF. CDR3 bases: TGTGCCAGCAGCTTATCACAGGGGACCTACGAGCAGTACTTC.

This rearrangement joins TRBV6-1 to TRBJ1-4, with D perhaps matching TRBD1 (6 bases). The length of the CDR3 is 14 residues. Germline V gives CDR1 MNHNS, CDR2 SASEGT. CDR3 amino acids: CVTSGEWTNEKLFF. The CDR3 DNA reads TGTGTCACCTCAGGGGAGTGGACTAATGAAAAACTGTTTTTT.

J is TRBJ1-4 and V is TRBV28; D is possibly TRBD1 (5 bases). The germline gives CDR1 MDHEN, CDR2 SYDVKM. Trimming pared 3 bases from V and 4 bases from J, leaving 15 bases between. The CDR3 has 16 residues. CDR3 sequence: CASSFYAGSNNEKLFF. The DNA for the CDR3 is TGTGCCAGCAGTTTCTACGCAGGGTCGAATAATGAAAAACTGTTTTTT. Full variable domain (missing parts from reference TRBV28 and TRBJ1-4): DVKVTQSSRYLVKRTGEKVFLECVQDMDHENMFWYRQDPGLGLRLIYFSYDVKMKEKGDIPEGYSVSREKKERFSLILESASTNQTSMYLCASSFYAGSNNEKLFFGSGTQLSVL.

The V call is TRBV9, the J call TRBJ1-5; weak D call: TRBD1 (5 bases). The CDR3 is 15 amino acids. Germline V gives CDR1 SGDLS, CDR2 YYNGEE. V lost 4 bases and J 4 bases, leaving 15 bases between the germline ends. Here the CDR3 reads CASSPGTLPNQPQHF. The CDR3 coding sequence is TGTGCCAGCAGCCCCGGGACTCTTCCGAATCAGCCCCAGCATTTT.